Sequencing of this TCR beta chain was carried out in a study of shared clonotypes between healthy human individuals. On the study more broadly: CD4 naive cells filled three plates per donor, CD4 memory three, CD8 naive two and CD8 memory one. Regarding the study as a whole: As a rule, naive subsets had a larger estimated richness than memory subsets. Enrolling few donors narrowed the genetic and exposure-history diversity that was represented.

Germline lookup yields CDR1 SGHAT and CDR2 FQNNGV. The CDR3 has 18 amino acids. The V end lost 4 bases, the J end lost 2 bases, and 24 bases lay between the germline ends. Each sorted subset replicate got 200 ng genomic DNA, tens of thousands of genomes. The repertoire was sequenced with immunoSEQ multiplex PCR; TCRdb's copy has only in-frame clones and lacks some. The data show 2.3 million or so clones, with approximately 95% seen just once and around 0.4% held by the top ten. This clone was observed a single time. What it recognizes is unknown. The chain combines TRBV11-2 with TRBJ2-7; D is perhaps TRBD2 (6 bases). Input material: naive CD4+ T cells from PBMCs. As for subset: CD45RA+ positively selected. This TCR derives from a man between 18 and 29 years old in good health. Some clones in this sample may be carry-over from other donors' samples. CDR3 in amino acids: CASSSRDSPFQGPYEQYF. Written as DNA, the CDR3 is TGTGCCAGCAGCTCGCGGGACTCCCCTTTTCAGGGCCCCTACGAGCAGTACTTC.